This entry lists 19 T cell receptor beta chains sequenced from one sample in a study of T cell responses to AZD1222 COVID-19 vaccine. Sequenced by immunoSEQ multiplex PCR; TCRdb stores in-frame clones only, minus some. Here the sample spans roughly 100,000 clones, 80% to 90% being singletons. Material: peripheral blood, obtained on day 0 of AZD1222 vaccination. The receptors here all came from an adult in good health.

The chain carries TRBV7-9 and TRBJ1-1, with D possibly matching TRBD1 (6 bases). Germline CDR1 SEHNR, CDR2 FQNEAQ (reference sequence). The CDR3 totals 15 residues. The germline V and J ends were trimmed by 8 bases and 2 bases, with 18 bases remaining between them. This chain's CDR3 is CASPTDGGQNTEAFF. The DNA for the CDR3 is TGTGCCAGCCCGACGGATGGGGGGCAAAACACTGAAGCTTTCTTT.

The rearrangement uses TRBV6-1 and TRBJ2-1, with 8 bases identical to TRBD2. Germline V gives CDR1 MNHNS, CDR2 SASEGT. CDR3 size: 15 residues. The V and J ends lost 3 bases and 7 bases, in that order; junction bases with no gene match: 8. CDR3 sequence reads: CASSELREGKNEQFF. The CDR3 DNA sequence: TGTGCCAGCAGTGAGTTACGGGAGGGCAAGAATGAGCAGTTCTTC.

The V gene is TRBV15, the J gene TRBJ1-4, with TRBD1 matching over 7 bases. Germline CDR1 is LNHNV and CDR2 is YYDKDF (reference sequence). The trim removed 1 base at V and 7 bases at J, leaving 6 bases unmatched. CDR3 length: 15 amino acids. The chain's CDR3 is CATSRGAGGSEKLFF. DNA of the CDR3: TGTGCCACCAGCAGAGGGGCAGGGGGGAGTGAAAAACTGTTTTTT.

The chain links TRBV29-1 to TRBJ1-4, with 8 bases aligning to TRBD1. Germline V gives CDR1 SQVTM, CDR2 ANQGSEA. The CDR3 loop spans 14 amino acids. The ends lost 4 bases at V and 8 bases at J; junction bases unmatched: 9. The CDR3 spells CSVARGQGGEKLFF. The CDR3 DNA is TGCAGCGTTGCAAGAGGACAGGGTGGCGAAAAACTGTTTTTT.

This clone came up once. The CDR3 nucleotides are TGTGCCAGCAGTTGCTTCCTTGGGCGGGGGTGTTACGAGCAGTACTTC. This translates into CASSCFLGRGCYEQYF. This sequence joins TRBV28 and TRBJ2-7, with TRBD2 identical over 7 bases. The ends lost 4 bases at V and 4 bases at J; junction bases unmatched: 13. The CDR3 contains 16 residues. Germline CDR1 reads MDHEN; CDR2 reads SYDVKM.

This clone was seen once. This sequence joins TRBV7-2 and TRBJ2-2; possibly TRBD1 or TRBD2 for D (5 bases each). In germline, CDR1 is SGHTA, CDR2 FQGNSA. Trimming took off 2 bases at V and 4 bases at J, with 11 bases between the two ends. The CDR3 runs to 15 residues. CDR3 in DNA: TGTGCCAGCAGCTTATGGGGGTCAGTCACCGGGGAGCTGTTTTTT. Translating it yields CASSLWGSVTGELFF. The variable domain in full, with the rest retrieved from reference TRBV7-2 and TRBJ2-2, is GAGVSQSPSNKVTEKGKDVELRCDPISGHTALYWYRQSLGQGLEFLIYFQGNSAPDKSGLPSDRFSAERTGGSVSTLTIQRTQQEDSAVYLCASSLWGSVTGELFFGEGSRLTVL.

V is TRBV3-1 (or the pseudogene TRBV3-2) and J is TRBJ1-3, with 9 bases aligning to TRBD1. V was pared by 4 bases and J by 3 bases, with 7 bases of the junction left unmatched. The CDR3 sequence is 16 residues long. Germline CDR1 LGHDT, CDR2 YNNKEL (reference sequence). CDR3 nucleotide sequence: TGTGCCAGCAGCCGGGCTGGGACAGGGCTTGGAAACACCATATATTTT. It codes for CASSRAGTGLGNTIYF.

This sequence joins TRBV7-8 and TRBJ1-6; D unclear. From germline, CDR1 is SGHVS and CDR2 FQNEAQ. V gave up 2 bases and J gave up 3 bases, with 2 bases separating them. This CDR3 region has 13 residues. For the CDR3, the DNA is TGTGCCAGCAGCTTAAGCTATAATTCACCCCTCCACTTT. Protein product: CASSLSYNSPLHF.

The CDR3 spells CSVVAWQGGYEQYF. The CDR3 DNA reads TGCAGCGTTGTCGCTTGGCAGGGGGGCTACGAGCAGTACTTC. The J gene is TRBJ2-7, the V gene TRBV29-1; D perhaps matches TRBD1 (7 bases). V was trimmed by 4 bases and J by 3 bases, leaving 16 bases between them. Germline loops: CDR1 SQVTM, CDR2 ANQGSEA. CDR3 size: 14 residues.

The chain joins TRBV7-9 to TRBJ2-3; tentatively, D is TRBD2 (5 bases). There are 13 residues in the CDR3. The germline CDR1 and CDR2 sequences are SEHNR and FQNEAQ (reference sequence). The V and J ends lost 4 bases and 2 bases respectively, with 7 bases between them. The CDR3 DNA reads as TGTGCCAGCAGCTGGGAGCCCACAGATACGCAGTATTTT. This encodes CASSWEPTDTQYF.

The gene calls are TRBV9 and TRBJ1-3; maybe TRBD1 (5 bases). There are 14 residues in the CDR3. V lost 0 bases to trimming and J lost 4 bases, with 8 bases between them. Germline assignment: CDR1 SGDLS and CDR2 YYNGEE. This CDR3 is CASSVEGAGNTIYF. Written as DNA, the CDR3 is TGTGCCAGCAGCGTAGAAGGGGCGGGAAACACCATATATTTT.

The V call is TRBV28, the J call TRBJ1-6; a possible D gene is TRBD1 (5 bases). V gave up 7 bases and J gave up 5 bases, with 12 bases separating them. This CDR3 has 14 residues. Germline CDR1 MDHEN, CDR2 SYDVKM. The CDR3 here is CASTSTQDNSPLHF. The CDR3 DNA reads TGTGCCAGCACCTCTACACAGGATAATTCACCCCTCCACTTT.

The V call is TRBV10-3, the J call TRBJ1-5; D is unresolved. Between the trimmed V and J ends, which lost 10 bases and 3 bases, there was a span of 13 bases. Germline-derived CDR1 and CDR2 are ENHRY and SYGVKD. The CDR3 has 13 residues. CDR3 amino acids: CATQGLTNQPQHF. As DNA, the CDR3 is TGTGCCACCCAAGGACTCACCAATCAGCCCCAGCATTTT.

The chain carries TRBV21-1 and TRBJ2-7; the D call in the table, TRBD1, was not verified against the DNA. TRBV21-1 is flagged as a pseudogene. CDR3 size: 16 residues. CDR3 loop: CASSSTQGALRYEQYF. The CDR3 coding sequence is TGTGCCAGCAGCTCAACTCAGGGGGCTCTCAGGTACGAGCAGTACTTC.

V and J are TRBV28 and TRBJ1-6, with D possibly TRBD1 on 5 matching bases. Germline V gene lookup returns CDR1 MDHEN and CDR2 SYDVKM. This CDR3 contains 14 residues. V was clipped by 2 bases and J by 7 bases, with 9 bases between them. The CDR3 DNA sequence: TGTGCCAGCAGTTTAGGGACCTTCAATTCACCCCTCCACTTT. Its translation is CASSLGTFNSPLHF.

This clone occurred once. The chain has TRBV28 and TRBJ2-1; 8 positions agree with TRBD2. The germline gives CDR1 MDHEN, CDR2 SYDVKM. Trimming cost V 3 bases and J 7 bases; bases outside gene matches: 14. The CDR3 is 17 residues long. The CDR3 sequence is CASSLWGLGSSGNEQFF. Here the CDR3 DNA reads TGTGCCAGCAGTTTGTGGGGACTAGGTTCCTCTGGAAATGAGCAGTTCTTC.

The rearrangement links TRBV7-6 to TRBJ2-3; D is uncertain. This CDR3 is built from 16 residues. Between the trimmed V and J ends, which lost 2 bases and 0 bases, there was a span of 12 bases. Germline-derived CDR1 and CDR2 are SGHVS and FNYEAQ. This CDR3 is CASSLSEYTSTDTQYF. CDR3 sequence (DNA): TGTGCCAGCAGCTTAAGCGAGTACACTAGCACAGATACGCAGTATTTT.

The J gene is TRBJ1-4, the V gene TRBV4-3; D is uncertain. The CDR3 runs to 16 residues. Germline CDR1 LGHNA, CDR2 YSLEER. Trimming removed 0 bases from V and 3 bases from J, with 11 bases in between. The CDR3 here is CASSQDPWSANEKLFF. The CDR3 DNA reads TGCGCCAGCAGCCAAGACCCATGGTCAGCTAATGAAAAACTGTTTTTT.

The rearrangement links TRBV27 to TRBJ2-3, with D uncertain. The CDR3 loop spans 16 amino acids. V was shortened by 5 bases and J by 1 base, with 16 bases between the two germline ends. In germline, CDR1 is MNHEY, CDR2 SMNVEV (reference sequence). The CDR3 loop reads CASSAEGVPRTDTQYF. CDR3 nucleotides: TGTGCCAGCAGTGCAGAAGGAGTCCCGCGCACAGATACGCAGTATTTT.